Listed below are T cell receptor beta chains from one sample, sequenced in a study of T cells after yellow fever vaccination. One entry per CDR3 protein, called by TCRdb with MiXCR from the 5' RACE reads. The data contain approximately 550,000 distinct CDR3 sequences, roughly 21% of them singletons. This specimen consisted of PBMCs, obtained 15 days after the yellow fever booster vaccination. These receptor sequences come from a man under 40 who received the YFV17D yellow fever vaccine. Each CDR3 is given with its conserved first and last residue. The D gene is left open where the match is weak. Expanded clones are given a class, and other clones once, few, many or no size at all.

cdr3_nt: TGCAGCGCCTACAGGGGCGGGGAGCTGTTTTTT
cdr3_aa: CSAYRGGELFF
v_call: TRBV29-1
j_call: TRBJ2-2
clone_size: NA
d_call: TRBD1

cdr3_nt: TGTGCCAGCACGGGTGAGCAGTTCTTC
cdr3_aa: CASTGEQFF
v_call: TRBV27
j_call: TRBJ2-1
clone_size: NA
d_call: NA

cdr3_nt: TGTGCCAGCAGACCCCGGGGAGCGGCGACAGATACGCAGTATTTT
cdr3_aa: CASRPRGAATDTQYF
v_call: TRBV6-1
j_call: TRBJ2-3
clone_size: NA
d_call: NA

cdr3_nt: TGTGCCATCACTTCTAGCGGGGTAAATTACGATGAGCAGTTCTTC
cdr3_aa: CAITSSGVNYDEQFF
v_call: TRBV10-3
j_call: TRBJ2-1
clone_size: few
d_call: TRBD2

cdr3_nt: TGTGCCAGCAGCCACGGGACTAGCGGGAGCTGGGGCTCCGAGCAGTACTTC
cdr3_aa: CASSHGTSGSWGSEQYF
v_call: TRBV5-4
j_call: TRBJ2-7
clone_size: NA
d_call: TRBD2

cdr3_nt: TGCAGCGGGGGTGACAGGTACCAAGAGACCCAGTACTTC
cdr3_aa: CSGGDRYQETQYF
v_call: TRBV29-1
j_call: TRBJ2-5
clone_size: NA
d_call: NA

cdr3_nt: TGTGCCAGCAGTCGCTCCCCTATCTCCTACGAGCAGTACTTC
cdr3_aa: CASSRSPISYEQYF
v_call: TRBV28
j_call: TRBJ2-7
clone_size: few
d_call: NA

cdr3_nt: TGTGCCAGCAGCTTGTGGCAACTCCTCCAAGAGACCCAGTACTTC
cdr3_aa: CASSLWQLLQETQYF
v_call: TRBV5-4
j_call: TRBJ2-5
clone_size: NA
d_call: NA

cdr3_nt: TGCAGTGCTAGAGGCCGGGCTACCGGCTGCCGCAATGAGCAGTTCTTC
cdr3_aa: CSARGRATGCRNEQFF
v_call: TRBV20-1
j_call: TRBJ2-1
clone_size: once
d_call: NA

cdr3_nt: TGTGCCAGCAGGCTGGACGGTAACACCGGGGAGCTGTTTTTT
cdr3_aa: CASRLDGNTGELFF
v_call: TRBV12-3/TRBV12-4
j_call: TRBJ2-2
clone_size: NA
d_call: NA

cdr3_nt: TGTGCCAGCAGCTCCCCATGGGACGCCACAGATACGCAGTATTTT
cdr3_aa: CASSSPWDATDTQYF
v_call: TRBV7-9
j_call: TRBJ2-3
clone_size: NA
d_call: NA

cdr3_nt: TGCGCCAGCAGCTTGAGTCGGGCAGGGAGACGTACCGGGGAGCTGTTTTTT
cdr3_aa: CASSLSRAGRRTGELFF
v_call: TRBV5-1
j_call: TRBJ2-2
clone_size: many
d_call: NA

cdr3_nt: TGTGCCAGCAGCTCCAACAGGGCCGGAAACGAGCAGTACTTC
cdr3_aa: CASSSNRAGNEQYF
v_call: TRBV7-2
j_call: TRBJ2-7
clone_size: NA
d_call: NA

cdr3_nt: TGCAGCTCAAGTGGAGGGAGTAGTGAGACCCAGTACTTC
cdr3_aa: CSSSGGSSETQYF
v_call: TRBV29-1
j_call: TRBJ2-5
clone_size: few
d_call: NA

cdr3_nt: TGTGCCAGCGTATGGCGGGAGGCTGGATACAATGAGCAGTTCTTC
cdr3_aa: CASVWREAGYNEQFF
v_call: TRBV6-2/TRBV6-3
j_call: TRBJ2-1
clone_size: NA
d_call: TRBD2

cdr3_nt: TGTGCCAGCAACGATGGACAGGGTCGAGAGGAGACCCAGTACTTC
cdr3_aa: CASNDGQGREETQYF
v_call: TRBV12-3/TRBV12-4
j_call: TRBJ2-5
clone_size: few
d_call: TRBD1

cdr3_nt: TGTGCCAGCAGCTTAGTGATGGGGACTGAAGCTTTCTTT
cdr3_aa: CASSLVMGTEAFF
v_call: TRBV7-3
j_call: TRBJ1-1
clone_size: few
d_call: NA

cdr3_nt: TGCGCCAGCAGTCAGGCGCTTTCGAGCTCCTATAATTCACCCCTCCACTTT
cdr3_aa: CASSQALSSSYNSPLHF
v_call: TRBV23-1
j_call: TRBJ1-6
clone_size: few
d_call: NA

cdr3_nt: TGTGCCAGCAGCGTAGGTGGGACTACTAACGAGCAGTACTTC
cdr3_aa: CASSVGGTTNEQYF
v_call: TRBV9
j_call: TRBJ2-7
clone_size: few
d_call: TRBD2

cdr3_nt: TGTGCCAGCAGTGACAAGGGGAGCTCTGGGGCCAACGTCCTGACTTTC
cdr3_aa: CASSDKGSSGANVLTF
v_call: TRBV12-3/TRBV12-4
j_call: TRBJ2-6
clone_size: many
d_call: NA

cdr3_nt: TGTGCCAGCTCACCAGCCGGGACAGAAAAGACCCAGTACTTC
cdr3_aa: CASSPAGTEKTQYF
v_call: TRBV18
j_call: TRBJ2-5
clone_size: few
d_call: TRBD1

cdr3_nt: TGCAGTGCTCGGACAGGCGCCAATCAGCCCCAGCATTTT
cdr3_aa: CSARTGANQPQHF
v_call: TRBV20-1
j_call: TRBJ1-5
clone_size: NA
d_call: TRBD1

cdr3_nt: TGTGCCAGCAGCCCTACCGGGACAGGGGCCAACACCGGGGAGCTGTTTTTT
cdr3_aa: CASSPTGTGANTGELFF
v_call: TRBV7-3
j_call: TRBJ2-2
clone_size: many
d_call: TRBD1

cdr3_nt: TGTGCCAGCAGCCAAGGGACAGGGAAGGGAATCTCCTACGAGCAGTACTTC
cdr3_aa: CASSQGTGKGISYEQYF
v_call: TRBV3-1
j_call: TRBJ2-7
clone_size: once
d_call: TRBD1

cdr3_nt: TGTGCCAGCAGCACTGGACAGGGTGCAGATACGCAGTATTTT
cdr3_aa: CASSTGQGADTQYF
v_call: TRBV5-6
j_call: TRBJ2-3
clone_size: NA
d_call: TRBD1

cdr3_nt: TGCAGTGCTAGGGTAGCCGGATACAATGAGCAGTTCTTC
cdr3_aa: CSARVAGYNEQFF
v_call: TRBV20-1
j_call: TRBJ2-1
clone_size: NA
d_call: NA

cdr3_nt: TGTGCCAGCGCTGGCGGACAGAAGAACACTGAAGCTTTCTTT
cdr3_aa: CASAGGQKNTEAFF
v_call: TRBV3-1
j_call: TRBJ1-1
clone_size: many
d_call: NA

cdr3_nt: TGCAGTGCTAGAGATTTCCGACCCCCCGGGGGTGAGCAGTTCTTC
cdr3_aa: CSARDFRPPGGEQFF
v_call: TRBV20-1
j_call: TRBJ2-1
clone_size: NA
d_call: NA

cdr3_nt: TGTGCCAGTAGTATCATTCTAGCGGAGAGCTCCTACAATGAGCAGTTCTTC
cdr3_aa: CASSIILAESSYNEQFF
v_call: TRBV19
j_call: TRBJ2-1
clone_size: NA
d_call: TRBD2

cdr3_nt: TGCGCCAGCAGCTTGGGGGTGGCTGGAACCGGGGAGCTGTTTTTT
cdr3_aa: CASSLGVAGTGELFF
v_call: TRBV5-1
j_call: TRBJ2-2
clone_size: NA
d_call: NA

cdr3_nt: TGTGCCAGCAGTAGGAGCAGCGGCCCTAGGGGAGATACGCAGTATTTT
cdr3_aa: CASSRSSGPRGDTQYF
v_call: TRBV6-2/TRBV6-3
j_call: TRBJ2-3
clone_size: NA
d_call: NA

cdr3_nt: TGCAGTGCCCTTCTACCCCAACCAAGGAATGAGCAGTTCTTC
cdr3_aa: CSALLPQPRNEQFF
v_call: TRBV20-1
j_call: TRBJ2-1
clone_size: NA
d_call: NA

cdr3_nt: TGTGCCAGCTCACCCGAGATCTGGGACGAGCAGTACTTC
cdr3_aa: CASSPEIWDEQYF
v_call: TRBV18
j_call: TRBJ2-7
clone_size: NA
d_call: NA

cdr3_nt: TGTGCCAGCAGCGTAGCAGGGGCACTAGCTTCGTTCACCGGGGAGCTGTTTTTT
cdr3_aa: CASSVAGALASFTGELFF
v_call: TRBV9
j_call: TRBJ2-2
clone_size: NA
d_call: NA

cdr3_nt: TGCAGCGGCGGCTTGTCCTACAATGAGCAGTTCTTC
cdr3_aa: CSGGLSYNEQFF
v_call: TRBV29-1
j_call: TRBJ2-1
clone_size: few
d_call: NA

cdr3_nt: TGTGCCAGCAGAAAGCCCAAAAACATTCAGTACTTC
cdr3_aa: CASRKPKNIQYF
v_call: TRBV2
j_call: TRBJ2-4
clone_size: NA
d_call: NA

cdr3_nt: TGTGCCAGCAGCCAAGGACGGGGCTTTAACTATGGCTACACCTTC
cdr3_aa: CASSQGRGFNYGYTF
v_call: TRBV14
j_call: TRBJ1-2
clone_size: few
d_call: NA

cdr3_nt: TGTGCCAGCAGCGTAGGCGCGGGCACAGATACGCAGTATTTT
cdr3_aa: CASSVGAGTDTQYF
v_call: TRBV7-2
j_call: TRBJ2-3
clone_size: NA
d_call: NA

cdr3_nt: TGTGCCAGCCGGCCGGGACACTACAAAGGCAACTATGGCTACACCTTC
cdr3_aa: CASRPGHYKGNYGYTF
v_call: TRBV7-9
j_call: TRBJ1-2
clone_size: NA
d_call: NA

cdr3_nt: TGTGCCAGCAGCCCCGACGGGGGGACAGATACGCAGTATTTT
cdr3_aa: CASSPDGGTDTQYF
v_call: TRBV7-2
j_call: TRBJ2-3
clone_size: NA
d_call: TRBD2

cdr3_nt: TGTGCCAGCTCCAAAGAGACGGGAGGTACCTACAATGAGCAGTTCTTC
cdr3_aa: CASSKETGGTYNEQFF
v_call: TRBV12-3/TRBV12-4
j_call: TRBJ2-1
clone_size: NA
d_call: TRBD2

cdr3_nt: TGTGCCAGCAGTCTCTCAAACTCGGCGTGTTACTTC
cdr3_aa: CASSLSNSACYF
v_call: TRBV12-3/TRBV12-4
j_call: TRBJ2-7
clone_size: many
d_call: NA

cdr3_nt: TGCGCCAGCAGCTTAACAGCGGGACCAGATACGCAGTATTTT
cdr3_aa: CASSLTAGPDTQYF
v_call: TRBV5-1
j_call: TRBJ2-3
clone_size: NA
d_call: TRBD2

cdr3_nt: TGCAGTGCTATTACTAGCGGAAGGGGCACAGATACGCAGTATTTT
cdr3_aa: CSAITSGRGTDTQYF
v_call: TRBV20-1
j_call: TRBJ2-3
clone_size: NA
d_call: TRBD2

cdr3_nt: TGTGCCAGCAGCTTAGAGGGACAGGGCTACAATGAGCAGTTCTTC
cdr3_aa: CASSLEGQGYNEQFF
v_call: TRBV11-2
j_call: TRBJ2-1
clone_size: many
d_call: TRBD1

cdr3_nt: TGCGCCAGCAGCTTTACTAGCGGGGCATACGAGCAGTACTTC
cdr3_aa: CASSFTSGAYEQYF
v_call: TRBV5-1
j_call: TRBJ2-7
clone_size: few
d_call: TRBD2

cdr3_nt: TGTGCCAGCAGTCCCGGGGCAGATAATTCACCCCTCCACTTT
cdr3_aa: CASSPGADNSPLHF
v_call: TRBV12-3/TRBV12-4
j_call: TRBJ1-6
clone_size: NA
d_call: NA

cdr3_nt: TGCAGTGCTAGTCGGGAGCTGAACACCGGGGAGCTGTTTTTT
cdr3_aa: CSASRELNTGELFF
v_call: TRBV20-1
j_call: TRBJ2-2
clone_size: few
d_call: NA